The clone carrying this TCR beta chain has ten or more counts. TCRdb reanalysed the 5' RACE reads using MiXCR and keeps one entry per CDR3 protein. Seen here are approximately 260,000 distinct CDR3 sequences, around 7.8% observed once, and the top ten hold nearly 7%. This sample was included in a study of CD8 T cells in ankylosing spondylitis. Sequencing was performed on blood, either unsorted or a sorted T cell fraction (not recorded which). The source of this sequence is a male donor with ankylosing spondylitis or in good health (not recorded which).

The CDR3 loop reads CSASTGADSYNEQFF. The DNA for the CDR3 is TGCAGTGCTTCCACGGGAGCGGACTCCTACAATGAGCAGTTCTTC. The V and J genes are TRBV20-1 and TRBJ2-1; TRBD2 is a possible D gene (6 bases). Germline CDR1 is DFQATT and CDR2 is SNEGSKA (reference sequence). V was trimmed by 5 bases and J by 0 bases, leaving 14 bases between them. The CDR3 covers 15 residues.